The rows below give T cell receptor beta chains drawn from one sample of a study of T-cell reconstitution after alpha-beta-depleted transplantation in children. TCRdb itself ran the PCR reads through MiXCR, one entry per CDR3 protein. The top ten clones hold about 20% of a sample with 250,000 to 300,000 distinct CDR3 sequences, around 10% of them seen once. The source was peripheral blood, collected 180 days after TCRalphabeta/CD19-depleted stem cell transplant. Receptor source: a male patient between 2 and 10 years old who had a stem cell transplant for chronic granulomatous disease, so the T cells may come from the graft donor. CDR3s include the opening cysteine and the closing phenylalanine or tryptophan. D genes are given only for firm matches. The listing skips clone size in some rows; elsewhere it reads once, few, many or a size class.

>TRBJ2-7|TRBV27|TRBD2|15|few
TGTGCCAGCAGTTTCGCGGGGGAGGGGACCTACGAGCAGTACTTC
CASSFAGEGTYEQYF
>TRBJ2-3|TRBV3-1|NA|14|NA
TGTGCCAGCAGCCAAGAAGACGACTCAGATACGCAGTATTTT
CASSQEDDSDTQYF
>TRBJ2-2|TRBV6-5|TRBD2|17|many
TGTGCCAGCAGTTGGACTAGCGGGAGTGTTGACACCGGGGAGCTGTTTTTT
CASSWTSGSVDTGELFF
>TRBJ2-1|TRBV7-3|TRBD1|15|many
TGTGCCAGCAGCTTCGGGACAGGGGGCCCTAATGAGCAGTTCTTC
CASSFGTGGPNEQFF
>TRBJ2-5|TRBV7-6|TRBD2|16|many
TGTGCCAGCAGCTTCACTAGCGGGGGGGCCCGTGAGACCCAGTACTTC
CASSFTSGGARETQYF
>TRBJ2-5|TRBV28|TRBD2|15|many
TGTGCCAGCAGTTTAGTAGCGGGAGGGGGGGAGACCCAGTACTTC
CASSLVAGGGETQYF
>TRBJ1-1|TRBV10-3|TRBD1|15|many
TGTGCCATCAGTGTAGGGGACAGGGTGAGCACTGAAGCTTTCTTT
CAISVGDRVSTEAFF
>TRBJ2-4|TRBV5-6|NA|14|many
TGTGCCAGCAGCCTGCGGGTAGCCAAAAACATTCAGTACTTC
CASSLRVAKNIQYF
>TRBJ2-5|TRBV20-1|NA|14|many
TGCAGTGCTACGCGACAGGGAGGGCAAGAGACCCAGTACTTC
CSATRQGGQETQYF
>TRBJ2-7|TRBV5-1|NA|13|many
TGCGCCAGCAGCTTGGCCTTTGGGTACGAGCAGTACTTC
CASSLAFGYEQYF
>TRBJ2-4|TRBV5-6|TRBD2|17|many
TGTGCCAGCAGCTTGGGACTAGCGGGAGTAGCCAAAAACATTCAGTACTTC
CASSLGLAGVAKNIQYF
>TRBJ2-3|TRBV5-5|TRBD1|16|many
TGTGCCAGCAGCCGACCCGTCGGGACAGGCACAGATACGCAGTATTTT
CASSRPVGTGTDTQYF
>TRBJ2-1|TRBV12-3/TRBV12-4|TRBD2|15|many
TGTGCCAGCAGACCTAGCGGGAGGGCGGGTAATGAGCAGTTCTTC
CASRPSGRAGNEQFF
>TRBJ1-4|TRBV5-1|NA|15|many
TGCGCCAGCAGCTTGGACAGAGCAACTAATGAAAAACTGTTTTTT
CASSLDRATNEKLFF
>TRBJ2-7|TRBV30|NA|12|few
TGTGCCTGGAGTTACATTTCCTACGAGCAGTACTTC
CAWSYISYEQYF
>TRBJ2-1|TRBV20-1|NA|17|many
TGCAGTGCTAGAGCTGCGTTGGGAAGGAGGTCCTACAATGAGCAGTTCTTC
CSARAALGRRSYNEQFF
>TRBJ2-5|TRBV20-1|NA|16|few
TGCAGTGCTCCCCGACTTAGGGGGGGGGCCCAAGAGACCCAGTACTTC
CSAPRLRGGAQETQYF
>TRBJ2-6|TRBV20-1|NA|14|many
TGCAGTGCTAGGAGTGGGACTGGGGCCAACGTCCTGACTTTC
CSARSGTGANVLTF
>TRBJ2-7|TRBV20-1|NA|15|many
TGCAGTGCTAGAGGGCAGGGAAGGGACTGGTACGAGCAGTACTTC
CSARGQGRDWYEQYF
>TRBJ2-7|TRBV5-1|NA|15|few
TGCGCCAGCAGCTTGGTCCTGACTGACTCCTACGAGCAGTACTTC
CASSLVLTDSYEQYF